These 2 T cell receptor beta chains were all obtained from the same sample, sequenced in a study of shared T cell receptors in the human thymus. Sequenced by immunoSEQ multiplex PCR; TCRdb stores in-frame clones only, minus some. The top ten clones hold roughly 0.01% of a sample with more than 550,000 clones, approximately 85% of them seen once. These sequences were also reported in another study, on human thymus T cells.

Sequenced sample: thymocytes. These receptors were collected from a girl in the first two years of life with a congenital heart defect.

This rearrangement joins TRBV10-1 to TRBJ1-5; D is ambiguous. This CDR3 contains 13 residues. Trimming pared 3 bases from V and 0 bases from J, leaving 3 bases between. CDR1 is WNHNN and CDR2 is SYGVQD in the germline V gene (reference sequence). The CDR3 DNA is TGCGCCAGCAGTGACAGTAGCAATCAGCCCCAGCATTTT. Protein sequence: CASSDSSNQPQHF.

Remarks on this clone: Germline is not matched at one junction end, which may reflect a read error. Other DNA sequences from this sample encode an identical CDR3 as well. The chain employs TRBV6-1 and TRBJ1-5, with 9 nucleotides matching TRBD1. There are 16 residues in the CDR3. Germline lookup yields CDR1 MNHNS and CDR2 SASEGT. Here the CDR3 reads CASSEVTGGANQPQHF. Written as DNA, the CDR3 is TGTGCCAGCAGTGAAGTTACAGGGGGCGCCAATCAGCCCCAGCACTTT.